This record covers a single TCR beta chain. Its antigen remains unidentified. The CDR3 runs 11 residues. V was shortened by 7 bases and J by 7 bases, with 11 bases between the two germline ends. Germline-derived CDR1 and CDR2 are SGHRS and YFSETQ. This specimen belongs to a study of T-cell reconstitution after alpha-beta-depleted transplantation in children. The study, taken as a whole, reports: Reported findings indicate that, about two months after transplant, alpha-beta T cells came from several hundred expanded clones, which were derived from non-depleted graft cells. Diversity and T-cell counts at one year after transplant derived mostly from new T cells.

Unique molecular identifiers were incorporated when the TCRbeta library was constructed. TCRdb re-derived calls from the PCR reads in MiXCR, one entry per CDR3 protein. Of 700,000 to 850,000 distinct CDR3 sequences in the sample, 16% were seen once. The starting material was PBMCs, mostly from graft donor cells, obtained 360 days after TCRalphabeta/CD19-depleted stem cell transplant. V is TRBV5-1 and J is TRBJ1-2, with a possible D match to TRBD1 (5 bases). The sequence derives from a male patient aged 10-17 years who had a stem cell transplant for acute lymphoblastic leukemia, so the T cells may come from the graft donor. The CDR3 loop reads CASGDSSGYTF. For the CDR3, the DNA is TGCGCCAGCGGCGACAGTTCTGGCTACACCTTC.